This T cell receptor (beta chain) came from a study of early T cells in non-severe SARS-CoV-2 infection. V gave up 2 bases and J gave up 0 bases; unmatched junction bases: 1. The germline gives CDR1 SGHTA, CDR2 FQGNSA. The CDR3 length is 14 residues. This clonotype is a singleton in its sample. Unique molecular identifiers (one per individual cDNA molecule) were attached. TCRdb re-called the 5' RACE reads through MiXCR, storing one row per CDR3 protein. Of 70,000 to 90,000 distinct CDR3 sequences listed, about 11% are singletons. This chain uses TRBV7-2 with TRBJ2-7, with 7 bases fitting TRBD2. The sequenced sample was whole blood. The sequence derives from an adult who was a healthcare worker with PCR-confirmed SARS-CoV-2 infection or an uninfected control (not recorded which). CDR3 region: CASSLSGISYEQYF. The CDR3 DNA follows: TGTGCCAGCAGCTTAAGCGGGATCTCCTACGAGCAGTACTTC.